A selection of T cell receptor beta chains follows, all from one sample in a study of PD-L1 blockade in urothelial cancer. Clones were read by immunoSEQ multiplex PCR, and TCRdb kept only the in-frame ones, dropping some. The data hold about 56,000 clones, with 70% to 90% observed a single time. The sequences come from PBMCs, collected around atezolizumab (anti-PD-L1) treatment. These receptors were taken from a man aged 50 to 59 with urothelial cancer. Both conserved end residues are part of each CDR3. Each record gives: D gene, V gene, CDR3 protein. D genes are given only for firm matches.

d_gene: -; v_gene: TRBV4-1; CDR3aa: CASSRQGRGQETQYF
d_gene: TRBD1; v_gene: TRBV28; CDR3aa: CASSYPHRGPNYGYTF
d_gene: TRBD2; v_gene: TRBV4-1; CDR3aa: CASSLGLDHEQYF
d_gene: TRBD2; v_gene: TRBV5-4; CDR3aa: CASRVGGLAEYNEQFF
d_gene: -; v_gene: TRBV11-3; CDR3aa: CASSLARRETQYF
d_gene: -; v_gene: TRBV29-1; CDR3aa: CSVGLGTGLITF
d_gene: -; v_gene: TRBV20-1; CDR3aa: CSARLSEQYF
d_gene: TRBD1; v_gene: TRBV9; CDR3aa: CASSVDLDRGRLYGNTIYF
d_gene: TRBD2; v_gene: TRBV9; CDR3aa: CASSPRGLAGVGDTQYF
d_gene: -; v_gene: TRBV4-2; CDR3aa: CASSQGIALGYEQYF
d_gene: TRBD2; v_gene: TRBV19; CDR3aa: CASSIDGAGAIREQFF
d_gene: TRBD2; v_gene: TRBV9; CDR3aa: CASSALGGAGELFF
d_gene: TRBD1; v_gene: TRBV15; CDR3aa: CATRGTGGVKAFF
d_gene: -; v_gene: TRBV18; CDR3aa: CASSPRDSLNYGYTF
d_gene: TRBD2; v_gene: TRBV2; CDR3aa: CASSDPSGKNGELFF
d_gene: -; v_gene: TRBV19; CDR3aa: CASSQQEGTEAFF
d_gene: -; v_gene: TRBV11-2; CDR3aa: CASSLGLKAPVNSPLHF
d_gene: TRBD1; v_gene: TRBV5-1; CDR3aa: CASSRDRPNEKLFF
d_gene: -; v_gene: TRBV19; CDR3aa: CASSDSYEQYF
d_gene: TRBD2; v_gene: TRBV5-6; CDR3aa: CASSPGRLAGVRETQYF
d_gene: -; v_gene: TRBV28; CDR3aa: CASSSPHVQGPTNEKLFF
d_gene: TRBD2; v_gene: TRBV7-8; CDR3aa: CASSQPQVGRAMHEQFF
d_gene: -; v_gene: TRBV27; CDR3aa: CASSLSGATGPYEQYF
d_gene: -; v_gene: TRBV28; CDR3aa: CASSLRGTETQYF
d_gene: TRBD1; v_gene: TRBV18; CDR3aa: CASATPGQGHNQPQHF
d_gene: TRBD2; v_gene: TRBV6-6; CDR3aa: CASRGAGSTDTQYF
d_gene: -; v_gene: TRBV2; CDR3aa: CASSEHVKGEAFF
d_gene: TRBD1; v_gene: TRBV30; CDR3aa: CACRTGYNEQFF
d_gene: TRBD2; v_gene: TRBV5-1; CDR3aa: CASSLFFGTSGSGGQYNEQFF
d_gene: -; v_gene: TRBV18; CDR3aa: CASSPIDSNQPQHF
d_gene: -; v_gene: TRBV7-7; CDR3aa: CASSRSGTLQETQYF
d_gene: -; v_gene: TRBV28; CDR3aa: CASSSQGRADEKLFF
d_gene: -; v_gene: TRBV21-1; CDR3aa: CASTRKERGGAGGEKLFF
d_gene: TRBD1; v_gene: TRBV15; CDR3aa: CATCEPGQGDYGYTF
d_gene: -; v_gene: TRBV12-1; CDR3aa: CASSFAYARGGSEQYF
d_gene: TRBD1; v_gene: TRBV15; CDR3aa: CATSRVGTGALYNEQFF
d_gene: -; v_gene: TRBV13; CDR3aa: CASSLPGADTQYF
d_gene: TRBD1; v_gene: TRBV7-9; CDR3aa: CASSRQGAKTQYF
d_gene: -; v_gene: TRBV7-9; CDR3aa: CATQLIGAGNTIYF
d_gene: -; v_gene: TRBV2; CDR3aa: CASSSLEQYF
d_gene: -; v_gene: TRBV18; CDR3aa: CASSPEIVGTDTQYF
d_gene: TRBD2; v_gene: TRBV7-9; CDR3aa: CASSPPLAVTGELFF
d_gene: -; v_gene: TRBV7-3; CDR3aa: CASSPTSEQSYNEQFF
d_gene: TRBD2; v_gene: TRBV14; CDR3aa: CASSHLAGAGYEQYF
d_gene: -; v_gene: TRBV7-2; CDR3aa: CASTIERREAFF
d_gene: TRBD2; v_gene: TRBV5-8; CDR3aa: CASSLFAGGEYNEQFF